The clone carrying this T cell receptor (beta chain) was observed at least ten times. J gave up 3 bases and V 4 bases, and 4 bases lay outside the gene matches. The CDR3 spans 15 residues. All unsorted peripheral T cells were captured because whole blood was used without fractionation. This sample stems from a study of HIV-infected patients and healthy controls. Around 530 ng RNA was reverse transcribed with alpha and beta constant-region primers. Separate chain-specific third strand synthesis with multiplexing indices produced the alpha and beta libraries. Each cDNA molecule was barcoded, and a single primer pair amplified each chain. A single record per CDR3 protein comes from TCRdb applying MiXCR to the 5' RACE reads. This repertoire shows roughly 18,000 distinct CDR3 sequences, 9.5% to 13% found once; its top ten account for about 3%.

The TCR comes from an adult in good health. The chain carries TRBV12-3 or TRBV12-4 and TRBJ1-5, with TRBD1 identical over 9 bases. The source material was blood. The CDR3 DNA sequence: TGTGCCAGCAGTTCGGGACAGGGCCTCAATCAGCCCCAGCATTTT. Translating it yields CASSSGQGLNQPQHF.